This entry is about one TCR beta chain. The data stem from a study of blood T cell repertoires in COVID-19. Study in general: Whether acute or convalescent, the COVID-19 samples came from the United States, Italy and Spain. PBMCs, B-cell-depleted T cells, or T cells were the source of the cDNA or gDNA that made up the material.

From germline, CDR1 is SQVTM and CDR2 ANQGSEA. After removal of 0 bases from V and 5 bases from J, the junction contained 10 bases not matched to a gene. CDR3 length equals 17 residues. Authors' analysis steps: For nucleated cells, counts were estimated from reference gene primer amplification. Libraries were prepared by immunoSEQ multiplex PCR; TCRdb keeps only in-frame clonotypes and omits some of them. V and J calls and clone size are copied from that table; D and trimming were computed from the DNA. The data contain roughly 99,000 clones, about 80% of them singletons. This clonotype was sampled from a man aged 65-85 years with acute or convalescent COVID-19. The source material was peripheral blood. The chain employs TRBV29-1 and TRBJ1-2; 12 bases line up with TRBD1. The CDR3 spells CSVEDPPGTGGLYGYTF. CDR3 DNA sequence: TGCAGCGTTGAAGACCCACCCGGGACAGGGGGCTTGTATGGCTACACCTTC.